A single sample is the source of the 14 T cell receptor beta chains below, sequenced in a study of Tregs in tolerant kidney transplant recipients. Mixed chimerism was transient after nonmyeloablative marrow transplants from related graft donors. Libraries were prepared by immunoSEQ multiplex PCR; TCRdb keeps only in-frame clonotypes and omits some of them. The profile shows 20,000 to 25,000 clones, over 75% of them singletons. The starting material was CD8+ T cells from blood (PBMCs), obtained 6 months after the transplant. Receptors originate from a human patient who received a combined kidney and bone marrow transplant. A subset of T cells may come from the graft donor.

The V and J genes are TRBV4-1 and TRBJ1-3, with D perhaps TRBD1 (6 bases). V lost 0 bases to trimming and J lost 2 bases, with 11 bases between them. The CDR3 spans 16 residues. The V gene's germline CDR1 is MGHRA and CDR2 YSYEKL. The CDR3 sequence is CASSQDQGGPGNTIYF. The CDR3 DNA sequence: TGCGCCAGCAGCCAAGATCAAGGGGGACCTGGAAACACCATATATTTT.

The genes are TRBV5-6 and TRBJ2-7; 10 bases map to TRBD2. Losses at the gene ends were 4 bases for V and 2 bases for J; bases not matched to a gene: 3. This CDR3 contains 14 residues. Germline values: CDR1 SGHDT, CDR2 YYEEEE. DNA for the CDR3: TGTGCCAGCAGCATAGGACTAGCGGCCTACGAGCAGTACTTC. Translated: CASSIGLAAYEQYF.

The chain carries TRBV27 and TRBJ2-7, with 8 bases matching TRBD1. The CDR3 is 15 amino acids. Germline CDR1 reads MNHEY; CDR2 reads SMNVEV (reference sequence). J gave up 0 bases and V 5 bases, and 6 bases lay outside the gene matches. The DNA for the CDR3 is TGTGCCAGCAGTCCCAGGGGGCCGAGCTCCTACGAGCAGTACTTC. It translates to CASSPRGPSSYEQYF.

This chain connects TRBV7-9 to TRBJ2-7; D remains ambiguous. V lost 7 bases, J lost 2 bases, and 9 bases lay in between. Germline CDR1 is SEHNR and CDR2 is FQNEAQ (reference sequence). This CDR3 spans 12 amino acids. The CDR3: CASTAPTYEQYF. The CDR3 DNA follows: TGTGCCAGCACCGCTCCTACCTACGAGCAGTACTTC.

This clone was seen once. This chain connects TRBV19 to TRBJ2-3, with D possibly TRBD1 on 6 matching bases. The V gene's germline CDR1 is LNHDA and CDR2 SQIVND (reference sequence). V was shortened by 11 bases and J by 3 bases, with 15 bases between the two germline ends. This CDR3 spans 13 amino acids. The CDR3 sequence is CAGLDRETDTQYF. In DNA, the CDR3 is TGTGCCGGTCTGGACAGAGAGACAGATACGCAGTATTTT.

This clone has a handful of counts. The chain joins TRBV11-3 to TRBJ2-2; 8 bases map to TRBD1. Germline V CDR1 and CDR2: SGHNT, YENEEA. Germline trimming cut 4 bases from V and 1 base from J; bases unmatched to any gene: 2. This CDR3 has 15 residues. The chain's CDR3 is CASSSDRGNTGELFF. In nucleotides, the CDR3 is TGTGCCAGCAGCTCAGACAGGGGGAACACCGGGGAGCTGTTTTTT. Filled out from reference TRBV11-3 and TRBJ2-2, the complete variable domain reads EAGVVQSPRYKIIEKKQPVAFWCNPISGHNTLYWYLQNLGQGPELLIRYENEEAVDDSQLPKDRFSAERLKGVDSTLKIQPAELGDSAVYLCASSSDRGNTGELFFGEGSRLTVL.

The chain links TRBV18 to TRBJ2-3, with a tentative D call TRBD2 (5 bases). The V gene's germline CDR1 is KGHSH and CDR2 LQKENI. The CDR3 has 16 amino acids. Trimming removed 0 bases from V and 5 bases from J, with 15 bases in between. Here the CDR3 reads CASSPPFGELGDTQYF. CDR3 bases: TGTGCCAGCTCACCACCGTTTGGGGAGTTGGGAGATACGCAGTATTTT. The whole variable domain, filled in from reference TRBV18 and TRBJ2-3, reads NAGVMQNPRHLVRRRGQEARLRCSPMKGHSHVYWYRQLPEEGLKFMVYLQKENIIDESGMPKERFSAEFPKEGPSILRIQQVVRGDSAAYFCASSPPFGELGDTQYFGPGTRLTVL.

J is TRBJ2-7 and V is TRBV7-6, with TRBD2 identical over 8 bases. Germline V gene data show CDR1 as SGHVS and CDR2 as FNYEAQ. Trimming took 1 base from V and 4 from J; bases not matched to a gene: 24. This CDR3 has 21 residues. The CDR3 loop is CASSLGRYLGGVTSGTYEQYF. The CDR3 region has the DNA TGTGCCAGCAGCTTAGGCAGATATCTAGGTGGGGTTACTAGCGGTACGTACGAGCAGTACTTC.

The chain has TRBV7-3 and TRBJ2-6, with 9 bases aligning to TRBD1. V was clipped by 6 bases and J by 1 base; unmatched bases: 7. This CDR3 comprises 17 residues. Germline V gives CDR1 SGHTA, CDR2 FQGTGA. The CDR3 DNA reads TGTGCCAGCAGTCAACAGGGGGCCTGGTCTGGGGCCAACGTCCTGACTTTC. The encoded protein is CASSQQGAWSGANVLTF.

Regarding this clone: The junction departs from the called germline gene at one end, perhaps through a read error. This chain links TRBV5-4 with TRBJ2-7; 11 nucleotides agree with TRBD1. This CDR3 region has 16 residues. Looked up from germline, CDR1 is SGHNT and CDR2 is YYREEE (reference sequence). Written as DNA, the CDR3 is TGCGCCAGCAGCCAAGATGCCGGGACAGGGGGCTACGAGCAGTACTTC. Its protein product is CASSQDAGTGGYEQYF.

Only a few counts were recorded for this clone. This CDR3 is CASSWELAGSSYEQYF. As DNA, the CDR3 is TGTGCCAGCAGCTGGGAGCTAGCGGGAAGCTCCTACGAGCAGTACTTC. The chain employs TRBV5-4 and TRBJ2-7; 9 positions agree with TRBD2. Germline loops: CDR1 SGHNT, CDR2 YYREEE (reference sequence). The CDR3 is 16 amino acids. Trimming removed 3 bases from V and 0 bases from J; junction bases left unmatched: 7.

This sequence joins TRBV27 and TRBJ2-3, with 7 bases aligning to TRBD2. Trimming cost V 0 bases and J 0 bases; bases outside gene matches: 3. The CDR3 is 16 amino acids. Germline assignment: CDR1 MNHEY and CDR2 SMNVEV (reference sequence). This chain's CDR3 is CASSLSPSGSTDTQYF. The CDR3 DNA sequence: TGTGCCAGCAGTTTATCTCCTAGCGGTAGCACAGATACGCAGTATTTT.

A single count supports this clone. The V gene is TRBV27, the J gene TRBJ2-1; TRBD1 matches 9 bases. There are 12 residues in the CDR3. The ends lost 6 bases at V and 6 bases at J; junction bases unmatched: 0. CDR1 is MNHEY and CDR2 is SMNVEV in the germline V gene (reference sequence). CDR3 sequence (DNA): TGTGCCAGCAGGACAGGGGGCAATGAGCAGTTCTTC. Its protein product is CASRTGGNEQFF.

The chain is built from TRBV28 and TRBJ2-3; 12 nucleotides line up with TRBD2. V lost 4 bases, J lost 5 bases, and 16 bases stayed unmatched. Germline loops: CDR1 MDHEN, CDR2 SYDVKM. The CDR3 loop spans 19 amino acids. CDR3 in DNA: TGTGCCAGCAGTTCCCCGTCCGCAACTAGCGGGGGGACGATAGATACGCAGTATTTT. Translated, it gives CASSSPSATSGGTIDTQYF. The whole variable domain, filled in from reference TRBV28 and TRBJ2-3, reads DVKVTQSSRYLVKRTGEKVFLECVQDMDHENMFWYRQDPGLGLRLIYFSYDVKMKEKGDIPEGYSVSREKKERFSLILESASTNQTSMYLCASSSPSATSGGTIDTQYFGPGTRLTVL.